The 7 T cell receptor beta chains below all came from one sample that was sequenced in a study of molecular identifiers for immune sequencing clone quantification. TCRdb used MiXCR to reprocess the PCR reads, holding one entry per CDR3 protein. Of approximately 550,000 distinct CDR3 sequences listed, around 23% are singletons. The sequencing sample was made of naive CD8+ T cells from blood, with Jurkat cell RNA spiked in. Subset reported: FACS-sorted CD8+CD4-CCR7+CD45RA+ naive T cells. The receptors stem from a human donor in good health. Some libraries in this study had Jurkat cell RNA spiked in.

The chain uses TRBV7-8 and TRBJ2-7; 15 positions match TRBD2. This CDR3 region has 17 residues. Per germline, CDR1 SGHVS and CDR2 FQNEAQ. V gave up 5 bases and J gave up 6 bases; unmatched junction bases: 11. The CDR3 DNA sequence: TGTGCCAGCAGCGCCCAAACGGGACTAGCGGGGGGTGCCGAGCAGTACTTC. It yields the protein CASSAQTGLAGGAEQYF.

This clonotype was found a few times. DNA of the CDR3: TGTGCCAGCAGCCCCGGGCCACAGCCCAATGAGCAGTTCTTC. This codes for CASSPGPQPNEQFF. The chain links TRBV3-1 to TRBJ2-1; D remains ambiguous. The germline V gene encodes CDR1 LGHDT and CDR2 YNNKEL (reference sequence). This CDR3 spans 14 amino acids. Deletions cut 4 bases from V and 6 bases from J, with 13 bases between.

Comment on this clonotype: An end of the junction does not agree with germline; a read error may underlie this. The rearrangement uses TRBV16 and TRBJ2-7, with 7 bases matching TRBD1. CDR3 size: 13 residues. In germline, CDR1 is KGHSY, CDR2 FQNENV. The CDR3 loop reads CASSQIQGYERYF. Here the CDR3 DNA reads TGTGCCAGCAGCCAAATACAGGGGTACGAGCGGTACTTC.

This clonotype was seen a handful of times. This chain links TRBV7-2 with TRBJ2-2, with TRBD2 identical over 9 bases. From germline, CDR1 is SGHTA and CDR2 FQGNSA. V trimming: 0 bases; J trimming: 3 bases; junction bases outside the gene matches: 11. The CDR3 contains 19 residues. The CDR3 sequence is CASSLALGAGGSYTGELFF. The DNA for the CDR3 is TGTGCCAGCAGCTTAGCCCTAGGAGCGGGAGGATCATACACCGGGGAGCTGTTTTTT. Together with reference TRBV7-2 and TRBJ2-2, the CDR3 gives the full variable domain: GAGVSQSPSNKVTEKGKDVELRCDPISGHTALYWYRQSLGQGLEFLIYFQGNSAPDKSGLPSDRFSAERTGGSVSTLTIQRTQQEDSAVYLCASSLALGAGGSYTGELFFGEGSRLTVL.

The rearrangement links TRBV27 to TRBJ2-3; no reliable D call. This CDR3 region has 13 residues. V lost 4 bases to trimming and J lost 5 bases, with 10 bases between them. The germline CDR1 and CDR2 sequences are MNHEY and SMNVEV (reference sequence). The chain's CDR3 is CASSSSPGDTQYF. Written as DNA, the CDR3 is TGTGCCAGCAGTTCCTCCCCGGGAGATACGCAGTATTTT.

Concerning this clonotype: A much more abundant neighbour one base away suggests this may be a read error. The chain employs TRBV29-1 and TRBJ2-7; tentatively, D is TRBD2 (6 bases). This CDR3 spans 11 amino acids. Trimming removed 4 bases from V and 6 bases from J, with 10 bases in between. CDR1 is SQVTM and CDR2 is ANQGSEA in the germline V gene. The CDR3: CSVGGGGEQYF. The CDR3 DNA follows: TGCAGCGTTGGTGGGGGAGGCGAGCAGTACTTC.

This clonotype was seen many times. The chain couples TRBV7-9 to TRBJ2-5; unclear D gene. Trimming removed 7 bases from V and 2 bases from J, with 11 bases in between. CDR3 size: 13 residues. Germline lookup yields CDR1 SEHNR and CDR2 FQNEAQ (reference sequence). Here the CDR3 DNA reads TGTGCCAGCACCCTTAGTGCTCAAGAGACCCAGTACTTC. Its protein product is CASTLSAQETQYF.